These T cell receptor beta chains were read from a single sample in a study of identical twins. TCRdb reprocessed the 5' RACE reads via MiXCR and lists one record per CDR3 protein. The sample records 450,000 to 650,000 distinct CDR3 sequences, about 16% being singletons. The same specimen was also included in a second study, on yellow fever vaccine responses in identical twins.

Material for sequencing was CD4+ T cells sorted from blood. These receptors all stem from a woman younger than 30 in good health. Both conserved end residues are part of each CDR3. The order of the fields is V gene, clone size, J gene, D gene, CDR3 protein, CDR3 DNA. D genes are given only for firm matches. Where a row states a size, it is once, few, many or the class of an expanded clone; other rows omit it.

V: TRBV29-1
size: NA
J: TRBJ2-3
D: TRBD2
CDR3: CSVVSGGRTDTQYF
DNA: TGCAGCGTTGTTAGCGGGGGCCGCACAGATACGCAGTATTTT

V: TRBV7-9
size: NA
J: TRBJ2-2
D: NA
CDR3: CAKSTAAAANTGELFF
DNA: TGTGCCAAGTCGACGGCAGCTGCCGCGAACACCGGGGAGCTGTTTTTT

V: TRBV20-1
size: NA
J: TRBJ2-1
D: TRBD2
CDR3: CSASGGTSGSNEQFF
DNA: TGCAGTGCTAGTGGCGGGACTAGCGGGAGTAATGAGCAGTTCTTC

V: TRBV6-5
size: many
J: TRBJ2-1
D: TRBD1
CDR3: CASSSGTASYNEQFF
DNA: TGTGCCAGCAGTTCCGGGACAGCTAGCTACAATGAGCAGTTCTTC

V: TRBV7-3
size: few
J: TRBJ2-1
D: NA
CDR3: CASSPSGSNEQFF
DNA: TGTGCCAGCAGCCCATCGGGATCCAATGAGCAGTTCTTC

V: TRBV29-1
size: NA
J: TRBJ2-1
D: TRBD2
CDR3: CSVVFRDWEGPSDEQFF
DNA: TGCAGCGTTGTATTTCGGGACTGGGAGGGACCAAGTGATGAGCAGTTCTTC

V: TRBV3-1
size: many
J: TRBJ2-1
D: TRBD1
CDR3: CATGTGDRLEQFF
DNA: TGTGCCACCGGGACAGGGGACCGGCTTGAGCAGTTCTTC

V: TRBV20-1
size: few
J: TRBJ2-1
D: NA
CDR3: CSAVVDYEQFF
DNA: TGCAGTGCTGTTGTTGATTACGAGCAGTTCTTC

V: TRBV19
size: NA
J: TRBJ2-5
D: TRBD2
CDR3: CASTSSGRETQYF
DNA: TGTGCCAGTACCTCTAGCGGGAGGGAGACCCAGTACTTC

V: TRBV25-1
size: NA
J: TRBJ2-1
D: TRBD2
CDR3: CASREAGGPNEQFF
DNA: TGTGCCAGCAGGGAAGCGGGAGGGCCAAATGAGCAGTTCTTC

V: TRBV24-1
size: NA
J: TRBJ2-3
D: NA
CDR3: CATSDLYVGGPDRDTQYF
DNA: TGTGCCACCAGTGATTTGTATGTCGGGGGACCCGATCGAGATACGCAGTATTTT

V: TRBV12-3/TRBV12-4
size: NA
J: TRBJ2-2
D: TRBD2
CDR3: CASSSAGGRTGELFF
DNA: TGTGCCAGCAGTTCAGCGGGGGGGAGGACCGGGGAGCTGTTTTTT

V: TRBV12-3/TRBV12-4
size: few
J: TRBJ2-5
D: NA
CDR3: CASSLLSARETQYF
DNA: TGTGCCAGCAGTTTATTGTCCGCACGAGAGACCCAGTACTTC

V: TRBV10-3
size: few
J: TRBJ1-2
D: TRBD1
CDR3: CAISDRGGNYGYTF
DNA: TGTGCCATCAGTGACCGAGGGGGCAACTATGGCTACACCTTC

V: TRBV7-9
size: few
J: TRBJ2-3
D: TRBD2
CDR3: CASSLPGTSGSPDTQYF
DNA: TGTGCCAGCAGCTTACCAGGGACTAGCGGGAGTCCGGATACGCAGTATTTT

V: TRBV5-1
size: NA
J: TRBJ2-7
D: NA
CDR3: CASSPGGGDYEQYF
DNA: TGCGCCAGCAGCCCTGGAGGGGGGGACTACGAGCAGTACTTC

V: TRBV21-1
size: many
J: TRBJ2-7
D: NA
CDR3: CASSNRRTRDF
DNA: TGTGCCAGCAGCAATCGGAGGACAAGGGACTTC

V: TRBV20-1
size: few
J: TRBJ2-3
D: NA
CDR3: CSAPMAGSSTDTQYF
DNA: TGCAGTGCCCCCATGGCGGGGTCAAGCACAGATACGCAGTATTTT

V: TRBV3-1
size: few
J: TRBJ2-3
D: NA
CDR3: CASSRLPKGPQSLDTQYF
DNA: TGTGCCAGCAGCCGGCTTCCGAAGGGACCTCAGTCGTTAGATACGCAGTATTTT

V: TRBV12-3/TRBV12-4
size: many
J: TRBJ1-1
D: NA
CDR3: CASSPSLEVAFF
DNA: TGTGCCAGCAGCCCAAGTCTGGAGGTGGCTTTCTTT

V: TRBV5-6
size: few
J: TRBJ1-6
D: NA
CDR3: CASSFWGNSPLHF
DNA: TGTGCCAGCAGCTTTTGGGGAAATTCACCCCTCCACTTT

V: TRBV29-1
size: NA
J: TRBJ1-6
D: TRBD1
CDR3: CSAAIGTDNSPLHF
DNA: TGCAGCGCCGCAATCGGGACAGATAATTCACCCCTCCACTTT

V: TRBV12-3/TRBV12-4
size: few
J: TRBJ1-4
D: NA
CDR3: CASSGDGYEKLFF
DNA: TGTGCCAGCAGTGGGGACGGTTATGAAAAACTGTTTTTT

V: TRBV7-9
size: many
J: TRBJ1-1
D: NA
CDR3: CASSAQGNTEAFF
DNA: TGTGCCAGCAGCGCCCAGGGGAACACTGAAGCTTTCTTT

V: TRBV2
size: many
J: TRBJ1-1
D: NA
CDR3: CASSVQVNTEAFF
DNA: TGTGCCAGCAGTGTGCAGGTGAACACTGAAGCTTTCTTT

V: TRBV7-9
size: NA
J: TRBJ1-6
D: NA
CDR3: CASSFWGQDSPLHF
DNA: TGTGCCAGCAGCTTTTGGGGGCAGGATTCACCCCTCCACTTT

V: TRBV10-3
size: NA
J: TRBJ2-1
D: TRBD2
CDR3: CAISVHLAGETLSYNEQFF
DNA: TGTGCCATCAGTGTACACCTAGCGGGAGAGACCCTCTCCTACAATGAGCAGTTCTTC

V: TRBV18
size: few
J: TRBJ2-1
D: NA
CDR3: CASSTMGNEQFF
DNA: TGTGCCAGCTCAACCATGGGGAATGAGCAGTTCTTC

V: TRBV4-1
size: NA
J: TRBJ1-2
D: TRBD1
CDR3: CASSQGRTGYGYTF
DNA: TGCGCCAGCAGCCAGGGTAGGACAGGCTATGGCTACACCTTC

V: TRBV4-1
size: few
J: TRBJ1-1
D: TRBD1
CDR3: CASSQGSGQGKTEAFF
DNA: TGCGCCAGCAGCCAAGGCTCTGGACAGGGAAAAACTGAAGCTTTCTTT

V: TRBV15
size: NA
J: TRBJ2-5
D: TRBD1
CDR3: CATSRGQWMETQYF
DNA: TGTGCCACCAGCAGGGGACAGTGGATGGAGACTCAGTACTTC

V: TRBV20-1
size: NA
J: TRBJ2-7
D: TRBD2
CDR3: CSARDQTSGTYEQYF
DNA: TGCAGTGCTAGAGATCAAACTAGCGGCACCTACGAGCAGTACTTC

V: TRBV20-1
size: NA
J: TRBJ2-7
D: NA
CDR3: CSARVAGRTYEQYF
DNA: TGCAGTGCTAGAGTTGCAGGGCGGACCTACGAGCAGTACTTC

V: TRBV6-1
size: NA
J: TRBJ2-1
D: TRBD2
CDR3: CASRTSGRAYNEQFF
DNA: TGTGCCAGCAGGACCAGCGGGAGGGCCTACAATGAGCAGTTCTTC

V: TRBV10-2
size: many
J: TRBJ1-6
D: TRBD1
CDR3: CASSDDRVGSPLHF
DNA: TGCGCCAGCAGTGATGACAGGGTGGGTTCACCCCTCCACTTT

V: TRBV7-8
size: NA
J: TRBJ2-5
D: TRBD2
CDR3: CASSLRGRGAGAQETQYF
DNA: TGTGCCAGCAGCTTACGAGGGCGGGGGGCCGGGGCCCAAGAGACCCAGTACTTC

V: TRBV24-1
size: few
J: TRBJ2-3
D: NA
CDR3: CATSDRGLEPTDTQYF
DNA: TGTGCCACCAGTGACAGGGGTCTTGAACCCACAGATACGCAGTATTTT

V: TRBV20-1
size: NA
J: TRBJ2-7
D: NA
CDR3: CSADRLGGGSPHEQYF
DNA: TGCAGTGCAGACCGGCTTGGGGGCGGGAGCCCCCACGAGCAGTACTTC

V: TRBV20-1
size: few
J: TRBJ2-3
D: NA
CDR3: CSASARATDTQYF
DNA: TGCAGTGCTAGCGCCAGGGCTACAGATACGCAGTATTTT

V: TRBV20-1
size: NA
J: TRBJ2-3
D: NA
CDR3: CSAGRNTDTQYF
DNA: TGCAGTGCTGGGCGGAACACAGATACGCAGTATTTT

V: TRBV19
size: NA
J: TRBJ1-2
D: NA
CDR3: CATEGYKGRGYGYTF
DNA: TGTGCCACAGAGGGATACAAGGGCAGGGGCTATGGCTACACCTTC

V: TRBV5-1
size: NA
J: TRBJ2-7
D: TRBD1
CDR3: CASSGGQVGDEQYF
DNA: TGCGCCAGCAGCGGCGGACAGGTTGGGGATGAGCAGTACTTC

V: TRBV4-2
size: NA
J: TRBJ1-1
D: TRBD1
CDR3: CASSQDGTGGYRGTEAFF
DNA: TGTGCCAGCAGCCAAGATGGGACAGGGGGCTATAGAGGCACTGAAGCTTTCTTT

V: TRBV6-5
size: NA
J: TRBJ1-2
D: NA
CDR3: CASSYVQNYGYTF
DNA: TGTGCCAGCAGTTACGTACAGAACTATGGCTACACCTTC

V: TRBV20-1
size: few
J: TRBJ2-1
D: TRBD1
CDR3: CSAQTGNNEQFF
DNA: TGCAGTGCCCAGACAGGGAACAATGAGCAGTTCTTC

V: TRBV5-1
size: few
J: TRBJ2-2
D: TRBD2
CDR3: CASSFNSGMNTGELFF
DNA: TGCGCCAGCAGCTTTAATAGCGGGATGAACACCGGGGAGCTGTTTTTT

V: TRBV12-3/TRBV12-4
size: few
J: TRBJ2-2
D: TRBD1
CDR3: CASSEDRFYTGELFF
DNA: TGTGCCAGCAGCGAGGACAGGTTTTACACCGGGGAGCTGTTTTTT

V: TRBV18
size: NA
J: TRBJ2-7
D: TRBD2
CDR3: CASSPPSGSTGYEQYF
DNA: TGTGCCAGCTCACCACCTAGCGGGAGTACGGGGTACGAGCAGTACTTC